Here is one T cell receptor (beta chain) with its context. The sample originates from a study of blood T cell repertoires in COVID-19. Looking at the study overall: PBMCs, B-cell-depleted T cells, or T cells were the source of the cDNA or gDNA that made up the material.

This CDR3 comprises 14 residues. The trim removed 5 bases at V and 5 bases at J, leaving 8 bases unmatched. CDR1 is MNHEY, CDR2 SVGAGI, per germline. Authors' data handling: By means of reference gene primer amplification, nucleated cell counts were estimated. TCRdb's table, derived via immunoSEQ multiplex PCR, lists solely in-frame clones and lacks some. Clonal size and the V and J genes are those of that table, whereas D and trimming came from the DNA. The table lists under 200,000 clones, about 85% of them singletons, with 10% to 15% in the top ten. The sequence was collected from a man between 65 and 85 years old who had recovered from COVID-19. Sequencing was performed on peripheral blood. The J gene is TRBJ1-2, the V gene TRBV6-5; TRBD1 matches at 7 bases. CDR3 sequence (DNA): TGTGCCAGCAGTCAGACAGGGTTGAGGTATGGCTACACCTTC. Its translation is CASSQTGLRYGYTF.